Sequencing of this T cell receptor beta chain was carried out in a study of type 1 regulatory T cells. Study in general: T-allo10 is an in vitro-generated, Tr1-enriched CD4 T cell product specific for alloantigen.

The CDR3 loop spans 15 amino acids. Trimming took 1 base from V and 0 from J, leaving 7 bases between them. Germline lookup yields CDR1 LNHNV and CDR2 YYDKDF (reference sequence). A single record per CDR3 protein comes from TCRdb applying MiXCR to the reads. The data show 25,000 or so distinct CDR3 sequences, less than 60% seen once. This clonotype was seen only a few times. Its matching antigen is unknown. The chain carries TRBV15 and TRBJ1-3; no firm D call. The sequence derives from a human donor in good health. The sample was cultured T cells, either the whole culture or a sorted T cell fraction (not recorded which). The CDR3 coding sequence is TGTGCCACCAGCAGAGCCCTTACCTCTGGAAACACCATATATTTT. Encoded protein: CATSRALTSGNTIYF.